This entry is about one T cell receptor (beta chain). The sample belongs to a study of blood T cell repertoires in COVID-19. Turning to the study itself: Some COVID-19 samples were acute and others convalescent; all came from the United States, Italy and Spain. T cells, B-cell-depleted T cells, or PBMCs supplied cDNA or gDNA.

In the authors' methods: Researchers report that nucleated cell counts were estimated from reference gene primer amplification. Some clones are missing from TCRdb's copy, which holds only in-frame ones; the method was immunoSEQ multiplex PCR. That table supplies the V and J calls and clone size; D and trimming were determined from the DNA. The data contain 100,000 or so clones, more than 80% of them singletons. V was cut by 0 bases and J by 6 bases, with 10 bases left in between. The CDR3 extends over 14 amino acids. CDR1 is SGHRS and CDR2 is YFSETQ in the germline V gene. The rearrangement joins TRBV5-1 to TRBJ2-1; D perhaps matches TRBD1 (5 bases). The specimen sequenced was peripheral blood. The receptor's source is a human donor in a cohort sampled during active COVID-19. CDR3 bases: TGCGCCAGCAGCTTGGTTCCAGGGCCCAATGAGCAGTTCTTC. It encodes CASSLVPGPNEQFF.